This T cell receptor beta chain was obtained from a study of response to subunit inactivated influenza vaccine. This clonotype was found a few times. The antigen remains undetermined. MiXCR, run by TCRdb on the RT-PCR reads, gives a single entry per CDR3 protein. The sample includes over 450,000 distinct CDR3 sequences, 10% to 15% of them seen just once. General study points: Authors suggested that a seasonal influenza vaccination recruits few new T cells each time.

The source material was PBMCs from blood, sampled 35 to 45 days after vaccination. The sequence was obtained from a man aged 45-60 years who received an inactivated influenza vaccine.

The DNA of the CDR3 is TGTGCCAGCAGCTTAGTTATCGGGACAGGGGGGTACGAGCAGTACTTC. Residues: CASSLVIGTGGYEQYF. The gene calls are TRBV7-2 and TRBJ2-7; 11 bases fit TRBD1. Germline CDR1 is SGHTA and CDR2 is FQGNSA. The trim removed 1 base at V and 4 bases at J, leaving 6 bases unmatched. This CDR3 has 16 residues.